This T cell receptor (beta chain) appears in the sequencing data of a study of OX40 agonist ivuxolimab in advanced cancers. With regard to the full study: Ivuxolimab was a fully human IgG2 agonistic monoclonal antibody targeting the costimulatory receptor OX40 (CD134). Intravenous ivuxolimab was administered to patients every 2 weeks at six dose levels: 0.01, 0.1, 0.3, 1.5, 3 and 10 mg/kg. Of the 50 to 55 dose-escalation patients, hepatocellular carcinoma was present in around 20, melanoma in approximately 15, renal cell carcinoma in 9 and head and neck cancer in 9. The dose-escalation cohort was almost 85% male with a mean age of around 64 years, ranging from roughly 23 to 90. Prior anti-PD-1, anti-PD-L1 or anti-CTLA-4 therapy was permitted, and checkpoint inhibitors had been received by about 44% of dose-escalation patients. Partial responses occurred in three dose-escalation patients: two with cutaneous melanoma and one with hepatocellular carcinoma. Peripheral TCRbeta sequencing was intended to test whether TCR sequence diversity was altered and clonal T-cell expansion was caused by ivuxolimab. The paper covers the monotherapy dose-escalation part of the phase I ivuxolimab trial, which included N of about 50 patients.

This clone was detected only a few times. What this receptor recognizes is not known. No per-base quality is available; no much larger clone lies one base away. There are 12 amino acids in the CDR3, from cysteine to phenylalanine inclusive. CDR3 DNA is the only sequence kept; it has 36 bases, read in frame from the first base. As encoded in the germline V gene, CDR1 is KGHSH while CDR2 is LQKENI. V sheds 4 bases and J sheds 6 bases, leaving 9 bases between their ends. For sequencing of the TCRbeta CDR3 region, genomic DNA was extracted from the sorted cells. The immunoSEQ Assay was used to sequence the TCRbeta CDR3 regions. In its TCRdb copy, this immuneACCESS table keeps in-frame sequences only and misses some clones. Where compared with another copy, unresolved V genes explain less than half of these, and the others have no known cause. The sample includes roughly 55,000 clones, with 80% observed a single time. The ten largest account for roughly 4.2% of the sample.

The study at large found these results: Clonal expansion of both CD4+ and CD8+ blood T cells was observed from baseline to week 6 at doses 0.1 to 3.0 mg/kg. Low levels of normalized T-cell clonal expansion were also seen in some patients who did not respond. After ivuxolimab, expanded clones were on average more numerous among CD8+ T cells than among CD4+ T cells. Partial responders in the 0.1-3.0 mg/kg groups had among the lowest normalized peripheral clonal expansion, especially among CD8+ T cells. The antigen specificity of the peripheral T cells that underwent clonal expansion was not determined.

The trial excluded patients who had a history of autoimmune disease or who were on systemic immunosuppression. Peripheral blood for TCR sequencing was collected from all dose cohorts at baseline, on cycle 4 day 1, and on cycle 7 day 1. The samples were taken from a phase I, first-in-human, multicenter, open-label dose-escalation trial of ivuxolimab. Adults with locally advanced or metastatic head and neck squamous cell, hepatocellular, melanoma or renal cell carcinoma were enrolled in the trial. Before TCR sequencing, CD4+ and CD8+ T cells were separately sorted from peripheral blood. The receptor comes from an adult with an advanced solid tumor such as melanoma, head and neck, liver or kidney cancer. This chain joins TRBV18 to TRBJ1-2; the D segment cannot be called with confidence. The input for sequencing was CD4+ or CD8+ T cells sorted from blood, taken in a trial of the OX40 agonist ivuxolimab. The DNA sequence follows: TGTGCCAGCTCACGAGACGAGGATGGCTACACCTTC. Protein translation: CASSRDEDGYTF.